What follows are 11 T cell receptor beta chains derived from one specimen sequenced in a study of blood T cell repertoires in COVID-19. Measured with immunoSEQ multiplex PCR; TCRdb has only the in-frame clones, and not every one. The top ten hold 5.6% of the sample, which has roughly 200,000 clones, about 82% seen once. The sequenced sample was PBMCs or T cells enriched from blood (not recorded which). The source is a man aged 40-55 years with acute COVID-19.

This clone has a single count. The chain's CDR3 is CASSYLSGRSSYEQYF. DNA of the CDR3: TGTGCCAGCAGTTATCTTAGTGGTAGGAGCTCCTACGAGCAGTACTTC. This chain connects TRBV6-5 to TRBJ2-7; no clear D gene. Trimming removed 3 bases at V and 0 bases at J, with 15 bases between. From germline, CDR1 is MNHEY and CDR2 SVGAGI. The CDR3 runs 16 residues.

For the CDR3, the DNA is TGTGCCAGCAGCCCCGAGGGGGCAGGACACCAGCCCCAGCATTTT. Its protein product is CASSPEGAGHQPQHF. The chain links TRBV9 to TRBJ1-5; 7 bases line up with TRBD1. Germline V lookup: CDR1 SGDLS, CDR2 YYNGEE. With V trimmed by 4 bases and J by 7 bases, 11 bases remained unmatched. The CDR3 is made up of 15 amino acids.

This clone has only one observation. The chain employs TRBV7-2 and TRBJ1-5, with TRBD1 as a possible D gene (5 bases). The CDR3 is made up of 15 amino acids. The germline V gene has CDR1 SGHTA and CDR2 FQGNSA. Trimming pared 3 bases from V and 7 bases from J, leaving 16 bases between. The CDR3 DNA is TGTGCCAGCAGCTTTGTCAGGGATGGAACACAGCCCCAGCATTTT. Translated: CASSFVRDGTQPQHF.

This rearrangement joins TRBV19 to TRBJ1-1; D is unclear. The CDR3 is 12 residues long. V was cut by 4 bases and J by 5 bases, with 8 bases left in between. Germline CDR1 LNHDA, CDR2 SQIVND (reference sequence). In DNA, the CDR3 is TGTGCCAGTAGTACGCGGGTGACTGAAGCTTTCTTT. Encoded protein: CASSTRVTEAFF.

This sequence joins TRBV27 and TRBJ1-1; TRBD1 might be the D (5 bases). Trimming stripped 6 bases from V and 1 base from J, with 9 bases between. The germline V gene has CDR1 MNHEY and CDR2 SMNVEV (reference sequence). This CDR3 comprises 13 residues. The CDR3 region has the DNA TGTGCCAGCAGCGGACACCCGAACACTGAAGCTTTCTTT. Translation: CASSGHPNTEAFF.

The CDR3 loop is CASSPTYRTLNTEAFF. Written as DNA, the CDR3 is TGTGCCAGCAGCCCTACTTACAGGACCCTGAACACTGAAGCTTTCTTT. This chain uses TRBV5-8 with TRBJ1-1; a possible D gene is TRBD1 (5 bases). V shed 4 bases and J shed 0 bases, with 16 bases lying between them. This CDR3 region has 16 residues. Per germline, CDR1 SGHTS and CDR2 YDEGEE.

CDR3: CASSRGQGLSYEQYF. CDR3 coding DNA: TGCGCCAGCAGTCGAGGACAGGGCCTCTCCTACGAGCAGTACTTC. The chain employs TRBV10-2 and TRBJ2-7; the match to TRBD1 covers 8 bases. CDR1 is WSHSY, CDR2 SAAADI, per germline. The CDR3 covers 15 residues. The V gene end was trimmed by 5 bases and the J gene end by 0 bases; junction bases not matched to a gene: 6.

The CDR3 loop is CAWSIAAGPNQPQHF. The DNA for the CDR3 is TGTGCCTGGAGTATTGCGGCGGGGCCGAATCAGCCCCAGCATTTT. The chain links TRBV30 to TRBJ1-5, with D perhaps TRBD1 (5 bases). The CDR3 runs to 15 residues. In germline, CDR1 is GTSNPN, CDR2 SVGIG (reference sequence). V lost 2 bases and J 4 bases, leaving 15 bases between the germline ends.

The CDR3 coding sequence is TGTGCCAGCAGCACCCGAACCAGGGGGTTCGGCCCTGGAAACACCATATATTTT. It yields the protein CASSTRTRGFGPGNTIYF. The rearrangement joins TRBV11-2 to TRBJ1-3; 7 nucleotides align to TRBD1. CDR1 and CDR2 from the germline V gene are SGHAT and FQNNGV. The V and J ends lost 5 bases and 2 bases, in that order; junction bases with no gene match: 15. The CDR3 loop spans 18 amino acids.

Notes on this clone: Different DNA sequences within this sample yield the same CDR3. J is TRBJ1-5 and V is TRBV5-1, with a weak D call TRBD1 (5 bases). The CDR3 has 14 residues. Trimming stripped 0 bases from V and 4 bases from J, with 8 bases between. The V gene's germline CDR1 is SGHRS and CDR2 YFSETQ. The CDR3 DNA is TGCGCCAGCAGCTTGGGAGACAGAAATCAGCCCCAGCATTTT. This encodes CASSLGDRNQPQHF.

This clone was counted a single time. The rearrangement uses TRBV30 and TRBJ1-5; D unclear. This CDR3 spans 13 amino acids. V lost 0 bases to trimming and J lost 6 bases, with 9 bases between them. The germline V gene has CDR1 GTSNPN and CDR2 SVGIG (reference sequence). The CDR3 is CAWSVAPGQPQHF. The CDR3 nucleotides are TGTGCCTGGAGTGTGGCTCCGGGTCAGCCCCAGCATTTT.